This TCR beta chain was retrieved from a study of cytomegalovirus exposure and HLA in healthy donors. Study-wide results and caveats: Later analysis identified 16,000 or so TCR beta sequences associated with HLA alleles, using a false discovery rate threshold of 0.05. An analysis was carried out later, and it reportedly showed fewer N-insertions in an Asian-associated ancestry cluster than the roughly 700-donor mean. CMV serostatus was the sole immune exposure data available.

This PCR relied on a set of 60 Vbeta primers and 13 Jbeta primers. TCRdb's copy holds only in-frame clones and misses some; the assay was immunoSEQ multiplex PCR. The sample includes around 150,000 clones, around 83% seen only once; the top ten take nearly 6.5%. The CDR3 loop spans 15 amino acids. Per the germline V gene, CDR1 is LNHNV and CDR2 is YYDKDF (reference sequence). V was clipped by 0 bases and J by 4 bases, with 12 bases between them. On this clone itself: Its cognate antigen is unknown.

This clonotype originated in a man in his forties or fifties in good health and CMV-seropositive. Input material: PBMCs. The chain uses TRBV15 and TRBJ1-2; TRBD1 might be the D (6 bases). The CDR3 sequence: CATSRDSDSFYGYTF. CDR3 nucleotides: TGTGCCACCAGCAGAGATTCGGACAGCTTCTATGGCTACACCTTC.